The 14 T cell receptor beta chains presented below share a single source sample, sequenced in a study of blood T cells in healthy people across ages. It was with a sample-barcoded 5' primer and a J-beta primer mix that a second PCR of roughly 7 to 12 cycles was run. From the 5' RACE reads, TCRdb called clonotypes with MiXCR, one entry per CDR3 protein. The sample holds roughly 1,800,000 distinct CDR3 sequences; roughly 52% are singletons and the top ten take roughly 2%. The sample consisted of blood. The receptors here all came from a woman in her 40s in good health.

This clonotype came up a few times. CDR3 protein: CASSLIQGAGTF. The CDR3 DNA sequence: TGTGCCAGCAGCTTAATTCAGGGGGCGGGCACCTTC. V and J are TRBV7-9 and TRBJ1-2; 8 positions agree with TRBD1. Germline assignment: CDR1 SEHNR and CDR2 FQNEAQ (reference sequence). This CDR3 comprises 12 residues. J lost 13 bases, V lost 2 bases, and 6 bases had no gene match. Drawing the rest from reference TRBV7-9 and TRBJ1-2, the complete variable domain is DTGVSQNPRHKITKRGQNVTFRCDPISEHNRLYWYRQTLGQGPEFLTYFQNEAQLEKSRLLSDRFSAERPKGSFSTLEIQRTEQGDSAMYLCASSLIQGAGTFGSGTRLTVV.

The chain links TRBV5-1 to TRBJ2-5, with 7 bases identical to TRBD2. Per the germline V gene, CDR1 is SGHRS and CDR2 is YFSETQ. The V segment lost 4 bases and the J segment 5 bases; nucleotides outside the gene matches: 11. The CDR3 has 15 amino acids. CDR3: CASSPSTSSVETQYF. CDR3 in DNA: TGCGCCAGCAGCCCCTCGACTAGCAGTGTGGAGACCCAGTACTTC.

The chain carries TRBV20-1 and TRBJ2-3; 7 nucleotides match TRBD1. The CDR3 loop spans 15 amino acids. Germline CDR1 reads DFQATT; CDR2 reads SNEGSKA (reference sequence). V shed 3 bases and J 0 bases; nucleotides not matched to a gene: 6. CDR3 in amino acids: CSARARGSSTDTQYF. The CDR3 DNA sequence: TGCAGTGCTAGGGCCAGGGGGTCTAGCACAGATACGCAGTATTTT.

This chain uses TRBV20-1 with TRBJ1-5; tentatively, D is TRBD1 (5 bases). The V end was cut by 2 bases, the J end by 6 bases, with 17 bases between. The germline CDR1 and CDR2 sequences are DFQATT and SNEGSKA (reference sequence). The CDR3 loop spans 15 amino acids. CDR3 DNA: TGCAGTGCTAGAATGGGGAAACAGGTTTTTCAGCCCCAGCATTTT. The encoded protein is CSARMGKQVFQPQHF.

This chain links TRBV4-3 with TRBJ2-3, with 10 bases matching TRBD2. J gave up 7 bases and V 1 base, and 8 bases lay outside the gene matches. CDR3 length: 16 amino acids. Germline loops: CDR1 LGHNA, CDR2 YSLEER. The CDR3 region is CASSQGAAGGTNTQYF. DNA for the CDR3: TGCGCCAGCAGCCAAGGGGCAGCGGGGGGGACAAATACGCAGTATTTT.

This clonotype was found a few times. The CDR3, as DNA: TGCAGTGCTCCTCTAGCGGGGGGCTGGCGGGATGAGCAGTTCTTC. This gives the protein CSAPLAGGWRDEQFF. The chain carries TRBV20-1 and TRBJ2-1; 11 bases are shared with TRBD2. V was clipped by 5 bases and J by 8 bases; unmatched bases: 11. The CDR3 is 15 amino acids. Germline V lookup: CDR1 DFQATT, CDR2 SNEGSKA (reference sequence).

With regard to this clonotype: Relative to the germline gene, one junction end is altered; a read error may explain this. The chain is built from TRBV13 and TRBJ2-1, with D perhaps TRBD2 (6 bases). CDR3 size: 14 residues. CDR1 is PRHDT, CDR2 FYEKMQ, per germline (reference sequence). As DNA, the CDR3 is TGTGCCGGCAGCTTAGGTTTGGGAGGCAATGAGCAGTTCTTC. Protein sequence: CAGSLGLGGNEQFF.

V is TRBV21-1 and J is TRBJ2-4; the D call in the table, TRBD2, was not verified against the DNA. The J call may be in error: the DNA end matches TRBJ2-7 better. TRBV21-1 is listed as a pseudogene. The CDR3 covers 16 residues. The CDR3 DNA sequence: TGTGCCAGCAGCAAAGCGGACAGGGCGGGAGGCTACGAGCAGTACTTC. This gives the protein CASSKADRAGGYEQYF.

The chain employs TRBV4-3 and TRBJ2-7; TRBD1 matches 8 bases. V shed 1 base, J shed 2 bases, and the junction held 7 bases outside the gene matches. The CDR3 consists of 16 residues. In germline, CDR1 is LGHNA, CDR2 YSLEER. CDR3 residues: CASSQGGTGETYEQYF. CDR3 in DNA: TGCGCCAGCAGCCAAGGCGGGACAGGTGAGACCTACGAGCAGTACTTC.

The chain links TRBV25-1 to TRBJ1-5; TRBD1 matches 9 bases. V lost 8 bases, J lost 0 bases, and 5 bases stayed unmatched. The CDR3 spans 15 residues. Looked up from germline, CDR1 is MGHDK and CDR2 is SYGVNS. The CDR3 protein is CASSGTGLSNQPQHF. The DNA for the CDR3 is TGTGCCAGCTCCGGGACAGGGCTTAGCAATCAGCCCCAGCATTTT.

The chain links TRBV27 to TRBJ2-7; D may match TRBD1 or TRBD2 (7 bases each). There are 15 residues in the CDR3. Germline values: CDR1 MNHEY, CDR2 SMNVEV (reference sequence). V lost 5 bases, J lost 4 bases, and 18 bases lay in between. CDR3 protein: CASSPTRGDSYEQYF. The CDR3 DNA reads TGTGCCAGCAGTCCCACCCGGGGGGACAGTTACGAGCAGTACTTC.

This clonotype was observed a few times. The chain is built from TRBV6-5 and TRBJ1-1; unclear D gene. Trimming removed 5 bases at V and 1 base at J, with 8 bases between. Germline V lookup: CDR1 MNHEY, CDR2 SVGAGI. The CDR3 covers 13 residues. The CDR3 sequence: CASSRRGNTEAFF. CDR3 DNA sequence: TGTGCCAGCAGTCGACGGGGGAACACTGAAGCTTTCTTT.

To note about this clonotype: A read error may be the cause here, since a much bigger clone is one base away. The chain carries TRBV6-2 or TRBV6-3 and TRBJ2-1; no clear D gene. Matching the DNA end better, TRBJ2-7 makes the J call doubtful. Germline V CDR1 and CDR2: MNHEY, SVGEGT. CDR3 length: 14 residues. CDR3 bases: TGTGCCAGCAGTTACTCGTCCAGCTCCTGCGAGCAGTACTTC. Translated: CASSYSSSSCEQYF.

The rearrangement joins TRBV5-1 to TRBJ2-3; D is perhaps TRBD1 (5 bases). Per germline, CDR1 SGHRS and CDR2 YFSETQ. CDR3 length: 11 residues. Trimming removed 3 bases at V and 7 bases at J, with 6 bases between. The CDR3 is CASSSDNTQYF. The CDR3 DNA reads as TGCGCCAGCAGCTCGGACAATACGCAGTATTTT.